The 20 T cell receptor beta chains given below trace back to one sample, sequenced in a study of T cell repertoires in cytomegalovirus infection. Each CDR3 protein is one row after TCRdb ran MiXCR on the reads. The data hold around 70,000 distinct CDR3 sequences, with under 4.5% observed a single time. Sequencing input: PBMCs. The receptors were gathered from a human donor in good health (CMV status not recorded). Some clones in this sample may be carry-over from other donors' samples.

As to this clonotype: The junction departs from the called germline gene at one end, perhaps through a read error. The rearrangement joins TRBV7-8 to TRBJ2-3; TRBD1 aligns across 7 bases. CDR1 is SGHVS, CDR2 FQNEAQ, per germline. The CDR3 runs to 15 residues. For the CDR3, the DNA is TGTGTCAGCAGCTTAAACAGGGGTCCTTCAGATACACAGTATTTT. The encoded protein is CVSSLNRGPSDTQYF.

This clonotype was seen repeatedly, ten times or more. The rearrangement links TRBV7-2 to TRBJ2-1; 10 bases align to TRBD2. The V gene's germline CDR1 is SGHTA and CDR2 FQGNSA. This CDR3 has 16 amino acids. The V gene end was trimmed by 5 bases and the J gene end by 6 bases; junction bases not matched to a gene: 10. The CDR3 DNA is TGTGCCAGCAGCCTCACTAGCGGGAAGTCGGGCAATGAGCAGTTCTTC. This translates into CASSLTSGKSGNEQFF.

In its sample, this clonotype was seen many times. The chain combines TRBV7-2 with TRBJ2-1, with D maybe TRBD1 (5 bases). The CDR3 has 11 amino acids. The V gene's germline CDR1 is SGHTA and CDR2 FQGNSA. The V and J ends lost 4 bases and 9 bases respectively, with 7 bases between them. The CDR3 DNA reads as TGTGCCAGCAGCTATGGGGCTGAGCAGTTCTTC. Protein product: CASSYGAEQFF.

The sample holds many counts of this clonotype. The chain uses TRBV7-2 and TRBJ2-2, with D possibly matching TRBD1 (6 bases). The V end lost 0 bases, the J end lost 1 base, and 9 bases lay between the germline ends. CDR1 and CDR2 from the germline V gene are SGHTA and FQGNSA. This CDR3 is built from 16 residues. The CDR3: CASSLALGGNTGELFF. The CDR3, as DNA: TGTGCCAGCAGCTTAGCGCTAGGGGGGAACACCGGGGAGCTGTTTTTT.

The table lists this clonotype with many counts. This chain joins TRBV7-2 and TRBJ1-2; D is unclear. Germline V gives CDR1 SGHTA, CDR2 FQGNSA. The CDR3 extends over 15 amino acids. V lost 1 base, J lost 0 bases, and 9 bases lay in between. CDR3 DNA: TGTGCCAGCAGCTTAGGTCCACTGACTAACTATGGCTACACCTTC. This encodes CASSLGPLTNYGYTF.

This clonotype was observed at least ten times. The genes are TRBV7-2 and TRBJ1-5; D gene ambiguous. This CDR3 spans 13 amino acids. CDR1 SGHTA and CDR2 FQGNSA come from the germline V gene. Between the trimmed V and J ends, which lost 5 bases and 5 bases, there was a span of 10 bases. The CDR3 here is CASSPRRDQPQHF. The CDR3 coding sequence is TGTGCCAGCAGCCCAAGGAGGGATCAGCCCCAGCATTTT.

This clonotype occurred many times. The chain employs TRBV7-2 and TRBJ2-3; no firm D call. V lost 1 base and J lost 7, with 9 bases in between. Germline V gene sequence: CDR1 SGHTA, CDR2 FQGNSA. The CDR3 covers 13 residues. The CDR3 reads CASSLDGLNTQYF. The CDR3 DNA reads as TGTGCCAGCAGCTTAGATGGGCTTAATACGCAGTATTTT.

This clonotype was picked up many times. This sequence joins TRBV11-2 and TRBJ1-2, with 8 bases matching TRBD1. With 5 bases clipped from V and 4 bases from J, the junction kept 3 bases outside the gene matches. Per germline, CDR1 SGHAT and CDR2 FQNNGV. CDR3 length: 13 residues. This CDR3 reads CASSPGQGYGYTF. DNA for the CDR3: TGTGCCAGCAGCCCCGGACAGGGCTATGGCTACACCTTC.

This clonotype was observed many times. The chain's CDR3 is CASTGQGYREDTQYF. CDR3 bases: TGTGCCAGCACCGGGCAGGGGTATCGTGAAGATACGCAGTATTTT. The chain combines TRBV6-8 with TRBJ2-3, with D perhaps TRBD1 (6 bases). The CDR3 sequence is 15 residues long. Deletions cut 7 bases from V and 5 bases from J, with 19 bases between. Germline CDR1 MNHGY, CDR2 SAAAGT.

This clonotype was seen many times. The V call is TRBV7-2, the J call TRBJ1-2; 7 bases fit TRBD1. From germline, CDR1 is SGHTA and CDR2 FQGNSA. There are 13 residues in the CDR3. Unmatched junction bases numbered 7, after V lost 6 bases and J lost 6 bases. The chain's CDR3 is CASRPPQGHGYTF. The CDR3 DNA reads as TGTGCCAGCAGACCACCACAGGGGCATGGCTACACCTTC.

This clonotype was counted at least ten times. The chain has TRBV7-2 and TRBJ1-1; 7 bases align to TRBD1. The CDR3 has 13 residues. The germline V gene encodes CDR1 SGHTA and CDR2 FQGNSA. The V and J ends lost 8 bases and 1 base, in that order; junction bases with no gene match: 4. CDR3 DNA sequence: TGTGCCAGCGGACAGGTTCCGAACACTGAAGCTTTCTTT. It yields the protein CASGQVPNTEAFF.

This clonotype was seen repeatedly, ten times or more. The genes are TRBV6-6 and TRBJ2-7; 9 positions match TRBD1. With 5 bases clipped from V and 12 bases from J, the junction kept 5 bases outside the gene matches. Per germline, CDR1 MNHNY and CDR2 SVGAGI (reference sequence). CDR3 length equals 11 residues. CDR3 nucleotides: TGTGCCAGCAGTGTAGGGACAGGGCCGTACTTC. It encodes CASSVGTGPYF.

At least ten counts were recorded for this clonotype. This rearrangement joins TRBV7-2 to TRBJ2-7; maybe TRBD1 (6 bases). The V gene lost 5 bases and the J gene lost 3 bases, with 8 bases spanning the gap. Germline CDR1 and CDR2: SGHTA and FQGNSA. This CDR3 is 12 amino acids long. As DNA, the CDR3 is TGTGCCAGCAGCAGGACAGACTACGAGCAGTACTTC. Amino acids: CASSRTDYEQYF.

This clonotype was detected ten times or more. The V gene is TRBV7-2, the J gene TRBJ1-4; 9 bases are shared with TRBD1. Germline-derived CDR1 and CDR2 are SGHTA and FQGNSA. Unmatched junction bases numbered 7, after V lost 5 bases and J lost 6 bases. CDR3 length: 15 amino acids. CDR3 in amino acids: CASSPTGGRDEKLFF. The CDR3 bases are TGTGCCAGCAGCCCCACAGGGGGCAGGGATGAAAAACTGTTTTTT.

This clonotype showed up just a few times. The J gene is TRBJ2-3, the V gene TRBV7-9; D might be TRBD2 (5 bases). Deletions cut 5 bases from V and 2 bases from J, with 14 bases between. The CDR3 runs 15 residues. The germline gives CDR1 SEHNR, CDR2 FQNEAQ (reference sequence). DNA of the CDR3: TGTGCCAGCAGCCGTCCCGGACTTTACACAGATACGCAGTATTTT. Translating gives CASSRPGLYTDTQYF.

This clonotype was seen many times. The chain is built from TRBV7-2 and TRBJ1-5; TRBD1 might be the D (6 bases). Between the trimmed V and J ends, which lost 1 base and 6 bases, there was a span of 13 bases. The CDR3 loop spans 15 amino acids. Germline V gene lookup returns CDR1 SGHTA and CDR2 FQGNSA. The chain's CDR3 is CASSLVAGAGQPQHF. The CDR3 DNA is TGTGCCAGCAGCTTAGTAGCGGGGGCCGGTCAGCCCCAGCATTTT.

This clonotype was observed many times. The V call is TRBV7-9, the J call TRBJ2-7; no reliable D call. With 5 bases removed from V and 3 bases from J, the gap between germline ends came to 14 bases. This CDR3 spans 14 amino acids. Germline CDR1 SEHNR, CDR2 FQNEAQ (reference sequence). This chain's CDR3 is CASSPTERFYEQYF. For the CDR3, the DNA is TGTGCCAGCAGCCCCACGGAGCGATTCTACGAGCAGTACTTC.

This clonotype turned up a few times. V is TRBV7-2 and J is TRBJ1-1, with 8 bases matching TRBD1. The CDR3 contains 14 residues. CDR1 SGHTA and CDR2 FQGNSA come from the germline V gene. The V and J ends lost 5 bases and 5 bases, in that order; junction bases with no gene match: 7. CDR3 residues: CASSLRTGKTEAFF. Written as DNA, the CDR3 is TGTGCCAGCAGCCTCCGGACAGGGAAGACTGAAGCTTTCTTT.

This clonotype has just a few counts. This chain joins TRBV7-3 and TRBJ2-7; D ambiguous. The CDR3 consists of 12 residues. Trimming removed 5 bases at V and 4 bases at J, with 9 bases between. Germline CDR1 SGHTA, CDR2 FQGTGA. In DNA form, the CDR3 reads TGTGCCAGCAGCCAAAAAGGGTACGAGCAGTACTTC. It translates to CASSQKGYEQYF.

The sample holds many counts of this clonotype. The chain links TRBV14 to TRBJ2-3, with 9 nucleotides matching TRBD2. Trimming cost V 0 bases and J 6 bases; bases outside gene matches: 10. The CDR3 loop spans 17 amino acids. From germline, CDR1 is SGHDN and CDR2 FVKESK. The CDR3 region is CASSQDSLAGWVDTQYF. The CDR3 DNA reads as TGTGCCAGCAGCCAAGATTCGCTAGCGGGATGGGTTGATACGCAGTATTTT.